The 25 T cell receptor beta chains below were found in one sample sequenced in a study of shared clonotypes between healthy human individuals. Terminally differentiated effector memory CD45RA+ cells were excluded from the naive CD8 cells, which were CD45RO-negative and positively selected for CCR7. Sequencing was performed with immunoSEQ multiplex PCR; in TCRdb, only in-frame clones are kept and a portion is missing. The data show about 700,000 clones, 92% seen once. The specimen sequenced was naive CD8+ T cells sorted from blood. Source of these receptors: a man younger than 45 in good health.

The J gene is TRBJ1-2, the V gene TRBV23-1, with a tentative D call TRBD1 (5 bases). TRBV23-1 is assigned to the ORF class and has an uncertain function. V gave up 10 bases and J gave up 8 bases, with 11 bases separating them. The CDR3 contains 10 residues. CDR3 nucleotide sequence: TGCGCCATCAGACAGACGGGCTACACCTTC. Translating it yields CAIRQTGYTF.

This clone was recorded only once. The V and J genes are TRBV27 and TRBJ1-5; no firm D call. The germline CDR1 and CDR2 sequences are MNHEY and SMNVEV (reference sequence). This CDR3 is built from 16 residues. The V gene lost 5 bases and the J gene lost 0 bases, with 14 bases spanning the gap. The CDR3 region has the DNA TGTGCCAGCAGTCCCTCAAAGGGTGGTAGCAATCAGCCCCAGCATTTT. Its protein product is CASSPSKGGSNQPQHF.

The rearrangement joins TRBV5-6 to TRBJ1-2, with 8 nucleotides matching TRBD1. V lost 4 bases and J lost 4; bases outside the gene matches: 12. The V gene's germline CDR1 is SGHDT and CDR2 YYEEEE. This CDR3 comprises 16 residues. CDR3 sequence reads: CASSPPGQGITYGYTF. CDR3 nucleotides: TGTGCCAGCAGCCCTCCCGGACAGGGCATCACCTATGGCTACACCTTC.

V and J are TRBV27 and TRBJ2-1; 10 bases are a match to TRBD2. The junction had 4 bases not matched to a gene; V was cut back by 5 bases and J by 6 bases. CDR3 length equals 14 residues. Germline CDR1 is MNHEY and CDR2 is SMNVEV (reference sequence). CDR3 protein: CASSGLAASNEQFF. The CDR3 DNA reads TGTGCCAGCAGTGGACTAGCGGCGTCCAATGAGCAGTTCTTC.

V and J are TRBV7-8 and TRBJ2-5; the match to TRBD2 covers 8 bases. This CDR3 comprises 17 residues. In germline, CDR1 is SGHVS, CDR2 FQNEAQ. The trim removed 4 bases at V and 1 base at J, leaving 11 bases unmatched. CDR3: CASSSEVASGFQETQYF. The CDR3 DNA is TGTGCCAGCAGCTCAGAAGTGGCTAGCGGGTTCCAAGAGACCCAGTACTTC.

A word on this clone: The sample has other DNA sequences that encode this CDR3 too. The CDR3 loop is CASSPGQGGYEQYF. CDR3 DNA sequence: TGTGCCAGCAGCCCCGGGCAGGGTGGGTACGAGCAGTACTTC. The chain combines TRBV27 with TRBJ2-7; D is possibly TRBD1 (5 bases). CDR1 is MNHEY, CDR2 SMNVEV, per germline (reference sequence). The CDR3 sequence is 14 residues long. The V end was cut by 6 bases, the J end by 4 bases, with 16 bases between.

The rearrangement links TRBV25-1 to TRBJ2-7, with unresolved D. V lost 1 base and J lost 4, with 2 bases in between. CDR3 length: 11 residues. Germline V gene data show CDR1 as MGHDK and CDR2 as SYGVNS. This CDR3 is CASSEFYEQYF. CDR3 nucleotides: TGTGCCAGCAGTGAATTTTACGAGCAGTACTTC.

On this clone itself: One end of the junction fails to match germline, which may point to a read error. Other DNA sequences in this specimen translate into the identical CDR3. V and J are TRBV6-1 and TRBJ2-7; 9 bases match TRBD1. Per the germline V gene, CDR1 is MNHNS and CDR2 is SASEGT. The CDR3 length is 14 residues. As DNA, the CDR3 is TGTGCCAGCAGTACCGGGACAGGGAGGAACGAACAGTACTTC. It specifies CASSTGTGRNEQYF.

V is TRBV5-4 and J is TRBJ2-7, with D possibly being TRBD1 (6 bases). The germline gives CDR1 SGHNT, CDR2 YYREEE (reference sequence). This CDR3 region has 14 residues. V was clipped by 1 base and J by 3 bases, with 11 bases between them. In DNA form, the CDR3 reads TGTGCCAGCAGCTTGTGGGACACTTACTACGAGCAGTACTTC. Translated, it gives CASSLWDTYYEQYF.

The chain is built from TRBV6-4 and TRBJ2-1; weak D call: TRBD2 (5 bases). The CDR3 covers 17 residues. V lost 0 bases, J lost 0 bases, and 12 bases lay in between. From germline, CDR1 is MRHNA and CDR2 SNTAGT. The chain's CDR3 is CASSDSSSPSSYNEQFF. CDR3 DNA: TGTGCCAGCAGTGACTCGTCTAGCCCAAGCTCCTACAATGAGCAGTTCTTC.

The chain joins TRBV6-1 to TRBJ2-5; tentatively, D is TRBD1 (5 bases). Germline loops: CDR1 MNHNS, CDR2 SASEGT. V shed 1 base and J shed 2 bases, with 11 bases lying between them. The CDR3 covers 15 residues. The CDR3: CASSEGWQGQETQYF. CDR3 sequence (DNA): TGTGCCAGCAGTGAAGGGTGGCAGGGACAAGAGACCCAGTACTTC.

This clone was observed a handful of times. The chain couples TRBV7-9 to TRBJ1-5; D unresolved. Trimming left V 3 bases short and J 4 bases short, with 10 bases between. Germline V gene sequence: CDR1 SEHNR, CDR2 FQNEAQ (reference sequence). The CDR3 sequence is 14 residues long. In nucleotides, the CDR3 is TGTGCCAGCAGCTTCTCTTCTGGGAATCAGCCCCAGCATTTT. It translates to CASSFSSGNQPQHF.

The rearrangement links TRBV28 to TRBJ2-2; D is perhaps TRBD1 or TRBD2 (5 bases each). The CDR3 consists of 18 residues. Germline CDR1 MDHEN, CDR2 SYDVKM. V was shortened by 8 bases and J by 2 bases, with 24 bases between the two germline ends. CDR3 coding DNA: TGTGCCAGCTCTCTAGTAGTTCTTCGAGGGGTTAACACCGGGGAGCTGTTTTTT. It encodes CASSLVVLRGVNTGELFF.

This clone has a handful of counts. The V call is TRBV7-9, the J call TRBJ2-7; 10 positions agree with TRBD2. J lost 2 bases, V lost 6 bases, and 16 bases had no gene match. The length of the CDR3 is 18 residues. Per germline, CDR1 SEHNR and CDR2 FQNEAQ (reference sequence). DNA of the CDR3: TGTGCCAGCAGGGGCACTAGCGGGAATCGTCCCTTAACCTACGAGCAGTACTTC. Its translation is CASRGTSGNRPLTYEQYF.

CDR3 sequence: CASKPGQGNYEQYF. DNA for the CDR3: TGTGCCTCCAAACCGGGACAGGGGAACTACGAGCAGTACTTC. The rearrangement joins TRBV27 to TRBJ2-7, with 10 bases fitting TRBD1. The CDR3 totals 14 residues. Looked up from germline, CDR1 is MNHEY and CDR2 is SMNVEV (reference sequence). With 11 bases clipped from V and 3 bases from J, the junction kept 10 bases outside the gene matches.

The chain recombines TRBV9 with TRBJ2-3; 11 bases fit TRBD2. This CDR3 has 15 amino acids. Germline CDR1 SGDLS, CDR2 YYNGEE. The J segment lost 2 bases and the V segment lost 4 bases, leaving 3 bases of the junction unmatched. CDR3 coding DNA: TGTGCCAGCAGCTTAGCGGGAGGGGACACAGATACGCAGTATTTT. Translating gives CASSLAGGDTDTQYF.

J is TRBJ2-1 and V is TRBV29-1; D unresolved. The CDR3 consists of 13 residues. Trimming stripped 4 bases from V and 5 bases from J, with 12 bases between. Germline loops: CDR1 SQVTM, CDR2 ANQGSEA. The CDR3 region is CSVVWPTDNEQFF. As DNA, the CDR3 is TGCAGCGTTGTGTGGCCCACAGACAATGAGCAGTTCTTC.

This sequence joins TRBV29-1 and TRBJ2-7, with 8 bases that match TRBD1. CDR1 is SQVTM, CDR2 ANQGSEA, per germline. V lost 4 bases to trimming and J lost 2 bases; unmatched junction nucleotides: 7. CDR3 size: 14 residues. The CDR3 reads CSVVGQGETYEQYF. In DNA form, the CDR3 reads TGCAGCGTTGTCGGACAGGGAGAGACCTACGAGCAGTACTTC.

The chain has TRBV27 and TRBJ1-1; D ambiguous. Germline values: CDR1 MNHEY, CDR2 SMNVEV (reference sequence). The CDR3 has 13 amino acids. Trimming took 3 bases from V and 4 from J, leaving 9 bases between them. CDR3: CASSFRSGTEAFF. DNA for the CDR3: TGTGCCAGCAGTTTCCGGTCTGGCACTGAAGCTTTCTTT.

The gene calls are TRBV9 and TRBJ1-4; possibly TRBD1 for D (6 bases). Trimming pared 1 base from V and 3 bases from J, leaving 10 bases between. Germline CDR1 SGDLS, CDR2 YYNGEE. The CDR3 contains 15 residues. CDR3 in DNA: TGTGCCAGCAGCGTACAGCACAGGGCTAATGAAAAACTGTTTTTT. Protein: CASSVQHRANEKLFF.

This clone was picked up a small number of times. The chain is built from TRBV7-9 and TRBJ1-3; D is possibly TRBD1 (5 bases). CDR1 and CDR2 from the germline V gene are SEHNR and FQNEAQ (reference sequence). This CDR3 contains 11 residues. Trimming removed 3 bases from V and 16 bases from J, with 13 bases in between. CDR3 bases: TGTGCCAGCAGCTTCGGACAAGCCAGGTATTTT. Translated, it gives CASSFGQARYF.

This clone was found once. The V and J genes are TRBV29-1 and TRBJ1-1; D is undetermined. Germline V gene data show CDR1 as SQVTM and CDR2 as ANQGSEA. Trimming took off 5 bases at V and 0 bases at J, with 4 bases between the two ends. The CDR3 runs to 11 residues. CDR3: CSVFMNTEAFF. The CDR3 DNA follows: TGCAGCGTTTTCATGAACACTGAAGCTTTCTTT. The full variable domain, completed using reference TRBV29-1 and TRBJ1-1, is SAVISQKPSRDICQRGTSLTIQCQVDSQVTMMFWYRQQPGQSLTLIATANQGSEATYESGFVIDKFPISRPNLTFSTLTVSNMSPEDSSIYLCSVFMNTEAFFGQGTRLTVV.

This rearrangement joins TRBV2 to TRBJ1-1; D not certain. V was trimmed by 11 bases and J by 1 base, leaving 14 bases between them. The CDR3 consists of 13 residues. CDR1 SNHLY and CDR2 FYNNEI come from the germline V gene. Written as DNA, the CDR3 is TGTGCCCCCGGGGAGCGGGCGAACACTGAAGCTTTCTTT. Translated, it gives CAPGERANTEAFF.

V usage is TRBV18 and J usage is TRBJ2-1; TRBD2 matches at 10 bases. Germline trimming cut 8 bases from V and 8 bases from J; bases unmatched to any gene: 9. Germline CDR1 is KGHSH and CDR2 is LQKENI. CDR3 length equals 14 residues. The DNA of the CDR3 is TGTGCCAGCACGGATCTAGCGGGAGTTGATGAGCAGTTCTTC. Its translation is CASTDLAGVDEQFF.

V is TRBV2 and J is TRBJ1-1; D is unclear. Trimming stripped 6 bases from V and 6 bases from J, with 11 bases between. Germline V CDR1 and CDR2: SNHLY, FYNNEI. There are 12 residues in the CDR3. The CDR3 is CASSREEAEAFF. Here the CDR3 DNA reads TGTGCCAGCAGCCGCGAGGAGGCTGAAGCTTTCTTT.